This T cell receptor beta chain was captured in a study of blood T cell repertoires in COVID-19. Study in general: Spain, Italy and the United States supplied samples that represented acute and convalescent COVID-19. The cDNA or gDNA used as material had been derived from T cells, B-cell-depleted T cells, or PBMCs.

Authors' methods: For nucleated cells, counts were estimated from reference gene primer amplification. Profiled with immunoSEQ multiplex PCR; TCRdb holds only in-frame clones, not every one. The V and J calls and the clone size are those of that table, but D and trimming were determined from the DNA. The repertoire holds 87,000 or so clones, 70% to 90% seen once, with 3% in the top ten. Germline CDR1 reads SGHTA; CDR2 reads FQGNSA. This CDR3 has 13 amino acids. V dropped 5 bases and J dropped 7; count of bases not matched to a gene: 4. This clone appeared a single time. In Seattle, patients joined the study during active infection and were tracked longitudinally.

Sequencing input: peripheral blood. The chain carries TRBV7-2 and TRBJ2-1; 8 nucleotides agree with TRBD1. The origin of this receptor is a woman of 80 years or more with COVID-19, enrolled during active disease. The chain's CDR3 is CASSPTGGNEQFF. In nucleotides, the CDR3 is TGTGCCAGCAGCCCAACAGGGGGGAATGAGCAGTTCTTC. The variable domain in full, completed from reference TRBV7-2 and TRBJ2-1, reads GAGVSQSPSNKVTEKGKDVELRCDPISGHTALYWYRQSLGQGLEFLIYFQGNSAPDKSGLPSDRFSAERTGGSVSTLTIQRTQQEDSAVYLCASSPTGGNEQFFGPGTRLTVL.